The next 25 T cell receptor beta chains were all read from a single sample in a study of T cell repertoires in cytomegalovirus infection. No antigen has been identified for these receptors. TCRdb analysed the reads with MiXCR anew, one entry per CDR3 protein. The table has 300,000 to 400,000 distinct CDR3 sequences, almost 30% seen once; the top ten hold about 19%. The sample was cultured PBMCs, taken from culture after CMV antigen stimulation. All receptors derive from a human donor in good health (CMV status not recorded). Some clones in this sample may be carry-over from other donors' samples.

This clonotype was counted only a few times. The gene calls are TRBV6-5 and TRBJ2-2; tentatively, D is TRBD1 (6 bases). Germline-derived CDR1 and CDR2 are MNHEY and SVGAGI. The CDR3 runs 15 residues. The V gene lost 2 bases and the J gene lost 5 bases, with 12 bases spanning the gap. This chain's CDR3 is CASSYQYRETGELFF. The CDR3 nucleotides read TGTGCCAGCAGTTACCAGTACAGGGAAACCGGGGAGCTGTTTTTT.

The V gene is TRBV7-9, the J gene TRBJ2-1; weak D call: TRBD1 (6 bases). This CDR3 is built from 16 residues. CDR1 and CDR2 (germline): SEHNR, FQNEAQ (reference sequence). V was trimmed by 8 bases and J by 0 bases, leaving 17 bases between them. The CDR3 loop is CASHGVGDNSYNEQFF. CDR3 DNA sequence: TGTGCCAGCCACGGGGTCGGGGACAACTCCTACAATGAGCAGTTCTTC.

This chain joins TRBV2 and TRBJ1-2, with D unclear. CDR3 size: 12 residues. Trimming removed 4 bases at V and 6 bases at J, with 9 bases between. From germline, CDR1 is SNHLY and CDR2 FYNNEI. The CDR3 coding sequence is TGTGCCAGCAGTGCAGCCGTCGATGGCTACACCTTC. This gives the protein CASSAAVDGYTF.

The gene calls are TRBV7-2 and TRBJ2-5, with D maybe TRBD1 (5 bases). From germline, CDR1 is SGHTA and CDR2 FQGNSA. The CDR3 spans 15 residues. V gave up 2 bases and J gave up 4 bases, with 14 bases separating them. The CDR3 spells CASSLQGSFTETQYF. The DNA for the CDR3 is TGTGCCAGCAGCTTACAGGGATCGTTTACAGAGACCCAGTACTTC.

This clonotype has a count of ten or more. The CDR3 reads CAISEDRVADEQYF. For the CDR3, the DNA is TGTGCCATCAGTGAAGACAGGGTCGCGGACGAGCAGTACTTC. This rearrangement joins TRBV10-3 to TRBJ2-7; TRBD1 matches 7 bases. The V and J ends lost 3 bases and 5 bases, in that order; junction bases with no gene match: 7. The germline gives CDR1 ENHRY, CDR2 SYGVKD. This CDR3 spans 14 amino acids.

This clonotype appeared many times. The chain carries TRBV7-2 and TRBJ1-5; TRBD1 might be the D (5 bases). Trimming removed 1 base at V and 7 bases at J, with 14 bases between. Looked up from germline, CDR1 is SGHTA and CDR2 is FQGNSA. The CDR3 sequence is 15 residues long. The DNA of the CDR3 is TGTGCCAGCAGCTTAGAGGTTTCAGGGTTCCAGCCCCAGCATTTT. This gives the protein CASSLEVSGFQPQHF.

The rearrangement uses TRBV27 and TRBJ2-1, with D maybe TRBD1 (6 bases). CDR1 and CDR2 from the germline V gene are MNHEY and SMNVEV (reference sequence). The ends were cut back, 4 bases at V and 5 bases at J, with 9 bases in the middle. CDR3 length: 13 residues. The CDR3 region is CASSWGQHNEQFF. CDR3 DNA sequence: TGTGCCAGCAGTTGGGGACAACACAATGAGCAGTTCTTC.

The CDR3: CASRQQGSRDEQFF. In DNA, the CDR3 is TGTGCCAGCAGACAACAGGGGAGTCGCGATGAGCAGTTCTTC. The genes are TRBV6-5 and TRBJ2-1, with 7 bases aligning to TRBD1. From germline, CDR1 is MNHEY and CDR2 SVGAGI. The CDR3 spans 14 residues. Trimming cost V 6 bases and J 8 bases; bases outside gene matches: 10.

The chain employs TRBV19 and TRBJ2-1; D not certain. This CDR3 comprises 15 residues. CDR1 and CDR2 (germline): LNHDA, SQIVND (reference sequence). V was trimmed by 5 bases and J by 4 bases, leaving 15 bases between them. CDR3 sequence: CASSQVLKPYNEQFF. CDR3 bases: TGTGCCAGTAGTCAGGTCCTAAAACCATACAATGAGCAGTTCTTC.

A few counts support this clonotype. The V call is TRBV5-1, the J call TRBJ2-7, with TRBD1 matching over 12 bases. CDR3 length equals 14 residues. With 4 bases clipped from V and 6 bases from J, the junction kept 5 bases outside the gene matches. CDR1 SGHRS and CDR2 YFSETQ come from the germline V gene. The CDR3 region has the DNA TGCGCCAGCAGCGGAGGGGACAGGGGGCGCGAGCAGTACTTC. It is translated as CASSGGDRGREQYF.

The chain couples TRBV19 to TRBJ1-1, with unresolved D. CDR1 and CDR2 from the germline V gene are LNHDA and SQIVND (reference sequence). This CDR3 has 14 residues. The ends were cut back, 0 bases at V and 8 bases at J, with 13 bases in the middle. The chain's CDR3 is CASSIDQKGREAFF. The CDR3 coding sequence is TGTGCCAGTAGTATAGATCAGAAGGGAAGGGAAGCTTTCTTT. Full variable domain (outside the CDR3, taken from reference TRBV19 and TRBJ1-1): DGGITQSPKYLFRKEGQNVTLSCEQNLNHDAMYWYRQDPGQGLRLIYYSQIVNDFQKGDIAEGYSVSREKKESFPLTVTSAQKNPTAFYLCASSIDQKGREAFFGQGTRLTVV.

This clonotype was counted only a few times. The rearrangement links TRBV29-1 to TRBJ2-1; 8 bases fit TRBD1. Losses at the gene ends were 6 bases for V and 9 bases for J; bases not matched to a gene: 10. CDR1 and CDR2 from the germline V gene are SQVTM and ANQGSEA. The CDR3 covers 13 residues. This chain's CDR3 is CSVRGQGAREQFF. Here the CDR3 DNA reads TGCAGCGTCAGAGGGCAGGGGGCGCGTGAGCAGTTCTTC.

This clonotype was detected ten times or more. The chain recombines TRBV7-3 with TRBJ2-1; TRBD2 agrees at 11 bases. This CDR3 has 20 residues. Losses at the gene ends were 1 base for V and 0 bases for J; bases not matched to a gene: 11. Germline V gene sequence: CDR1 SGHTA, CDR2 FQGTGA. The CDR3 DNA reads TGTGCCAGCAGCTTAAATGCGGCTAGCGGGAGGTCCAGCTCCTACAATGAGCAGTTCTTC. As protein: CASSLNAASGRSSSYNEQFF.

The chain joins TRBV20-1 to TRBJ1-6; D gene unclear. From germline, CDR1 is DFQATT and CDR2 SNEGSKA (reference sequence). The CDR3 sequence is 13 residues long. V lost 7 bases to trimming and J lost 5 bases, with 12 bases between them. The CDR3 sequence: CSGTATDNSPLHF. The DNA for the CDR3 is TGCAGTGGGACGGCGACCGATAATTCACCCCTCCACTTT.

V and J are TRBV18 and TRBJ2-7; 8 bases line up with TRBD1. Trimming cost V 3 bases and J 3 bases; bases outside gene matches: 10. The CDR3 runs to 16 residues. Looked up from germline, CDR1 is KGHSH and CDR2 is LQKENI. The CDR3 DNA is TGTGCCAGCTCACCGCCTCGGGGACAGGCAAACTACGAGCAGTACTTC. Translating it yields CASSPPRGQANYEQYF.

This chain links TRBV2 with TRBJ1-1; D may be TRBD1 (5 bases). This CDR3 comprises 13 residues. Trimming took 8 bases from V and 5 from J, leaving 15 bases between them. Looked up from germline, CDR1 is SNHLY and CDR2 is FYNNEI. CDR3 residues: CASQAGENTEAFF. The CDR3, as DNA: TGTGCCAGCCAGGCGGGGGAGAATACTGAAGCTTTCTTT.

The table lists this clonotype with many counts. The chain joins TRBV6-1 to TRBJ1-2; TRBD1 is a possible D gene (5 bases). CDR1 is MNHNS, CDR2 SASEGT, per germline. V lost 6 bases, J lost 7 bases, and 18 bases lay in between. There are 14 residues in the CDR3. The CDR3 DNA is TGTGCCAGCAGCCCCGGGACGGGAGATGGTGGCTACACCTTC. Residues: CASSPGTGDGGYTF.

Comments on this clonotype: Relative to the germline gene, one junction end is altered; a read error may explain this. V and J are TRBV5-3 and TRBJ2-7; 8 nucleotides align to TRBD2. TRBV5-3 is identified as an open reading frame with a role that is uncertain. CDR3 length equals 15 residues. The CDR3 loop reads CASSFEAGDTYEQYF. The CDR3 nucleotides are TGTGCCAGCAGCTTCGAAGCGGGAGACACTTACGAGCAGTACTTC.

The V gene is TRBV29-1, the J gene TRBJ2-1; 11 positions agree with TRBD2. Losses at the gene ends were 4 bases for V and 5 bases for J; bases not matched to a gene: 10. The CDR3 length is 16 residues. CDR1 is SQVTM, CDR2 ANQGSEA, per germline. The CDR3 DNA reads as TGCAGCGTTGTCCGGATAGGGGGACTAGCGGACAATGAGCAGTTCTTC. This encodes CSVVRIGGLADNEQFF.

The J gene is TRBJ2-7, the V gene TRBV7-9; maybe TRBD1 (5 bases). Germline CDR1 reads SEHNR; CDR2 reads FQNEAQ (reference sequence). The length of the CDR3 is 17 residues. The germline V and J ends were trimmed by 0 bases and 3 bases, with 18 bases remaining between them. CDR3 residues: CASSLAQGQGGGYEQYF. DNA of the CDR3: TGTGCCAGCAGCTTAGCGCAAGGGCAGGGTGGCGGCTACGAGCAGTACTTC. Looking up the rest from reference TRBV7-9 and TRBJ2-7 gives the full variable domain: DTGVSQNPRHKITKRGQNVTFRCDPISEHNRLYWYRQTLGQGPEFLTYFQNEAQLEKSRLLSDRFSAERPKGSFSTLEIQRTEQGDSAMYLCASSLAQGQGGGYEQYFGPGTRLTVT.

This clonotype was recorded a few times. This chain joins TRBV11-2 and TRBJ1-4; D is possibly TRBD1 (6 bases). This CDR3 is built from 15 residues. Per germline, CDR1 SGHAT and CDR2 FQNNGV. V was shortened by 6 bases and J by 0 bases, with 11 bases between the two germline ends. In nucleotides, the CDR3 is TGTGCCAGCAGAAGCTACAGGGCAACTAATGAAAAACTGTTTTTT. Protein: CASRSYRATNEKLFF.

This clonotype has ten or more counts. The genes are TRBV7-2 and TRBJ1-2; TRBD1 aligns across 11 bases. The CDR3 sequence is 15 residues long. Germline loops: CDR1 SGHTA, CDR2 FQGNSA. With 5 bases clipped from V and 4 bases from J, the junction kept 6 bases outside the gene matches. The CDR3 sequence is CASSQGQGVFYGYTF. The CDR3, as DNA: TGTGCCAGCAGCCAGGGACAGGGGGTGTTCTATGGCTACACCTTC.

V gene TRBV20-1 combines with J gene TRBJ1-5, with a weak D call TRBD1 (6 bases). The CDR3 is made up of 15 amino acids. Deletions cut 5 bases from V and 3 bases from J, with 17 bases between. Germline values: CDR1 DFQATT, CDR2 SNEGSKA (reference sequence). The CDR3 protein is CSALIGGHFNQPQHF. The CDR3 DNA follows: TGCAGTGCTTTAATTGGGGGACATTTCAATCAGCCCCAGCATTTT.

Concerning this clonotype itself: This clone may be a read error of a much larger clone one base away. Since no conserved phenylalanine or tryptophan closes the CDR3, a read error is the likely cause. CDR3 bases: TGTGCCAGCAGCCAGGGCGGTCAGCCCCAGCATCTT. It codes for CASSQGGQPQHL. The chain joins TRBV7-2 to TRBJ1-5; D perhaps matches TRBD1 (5 bases). This CDR3 has 12 amino acids. Germline CDR1 and CDR2: SGHTA and FQGNSA. V shed 5 bases and J shed 6 bases, with 8 bases lying between them.

CDR3 residues: CASSGLGQGALYF. The CDR3 DNA sequence: TGTGCCAGCAGTGGCCTCGGACAGGGAGCACTGTACTTC. The chain has TRBV6-1 and TRBJ2-7, with 8 nucleotides matching TRBD1. CDR1 is MNHNS and CDR2 is SASEGT in the germline V gene. The CDR3 is 13 residues long. V lost 4 bases and J lost 12; bases outside the gene matches: 11.